This TCR beta chain was sequenced for a study of T-cell memory formation after mild COVID-19. Study conclusions and caveats: The appearance of some responding clones in pre-infection memory suggested that cross-reactive memory joined. Day 15 to 85 contracting clones showed balanced CD4/CD8; day 15 to 37 expanders favored CD4+.

The CDR3 is made up of 13 amino acids. V was pared by 6 bases and J by 1 base, with 12 bases between. CDR1 is SQVTM and CDR2 is ANQGSEA in the germline V gene. Constant-segment primers were used for 5'RACE, and the resulting TCR alpha and TCR beta cDNA libraries carried sample barcodes and UMIs. TCRdb independently ran MiXCR on the 5' RACE reads; one entry per CDR3 protein. This sample has 450,000 or so distinct CDR3 sequences, with 20% to 25% found just once. Of note for this clonotype: Its antigen is unidentified.

This TCR was sampled from an adult woman who had mild COVID-19 (a few samples of this study predate the infection). Cell type and time point are not known. V usage is TRBV29-1 and J usage is TRBJ1-2; possible D gene TRBD1, 5 bases. Sequenced input: PBMCs or a T cell subset sorted from them (not recorded which). The CDR3, as DNA: TGCAGCGTCTCCGGGACGGTTAACTATGGCTACACCTTC. Amino acid sequence: CSVSGTVNYGYTF.